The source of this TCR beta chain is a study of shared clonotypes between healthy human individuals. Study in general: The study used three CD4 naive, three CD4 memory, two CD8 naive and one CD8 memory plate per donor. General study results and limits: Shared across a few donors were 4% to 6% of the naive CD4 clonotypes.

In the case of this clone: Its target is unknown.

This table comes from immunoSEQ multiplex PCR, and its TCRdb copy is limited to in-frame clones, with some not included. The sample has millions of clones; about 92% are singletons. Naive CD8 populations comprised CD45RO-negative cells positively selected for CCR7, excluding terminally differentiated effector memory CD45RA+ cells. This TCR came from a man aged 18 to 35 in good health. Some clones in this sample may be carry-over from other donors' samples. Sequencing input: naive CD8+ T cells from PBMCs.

The CDR3 spells CASTPFDTGELFF. DNA of the CDR3: TGTGCCAGCACCCCCTTCGACACCGGGGAGCTGTTTTTT. The rearrangement joins TRBV27 to TRBJ2-2, with D hard to call. This CDR3 has 13 residues. Trimming stripped 7 bases from V and 3 bases from J, with 9 bases between. Germline-derived CDR1 and CDR2 are MNHEY and SMNVEV (reference sequence).